Below, one T cell receptor beta chain is given with its context. Documented treatment: oral pan-JAK inhibitor, 5-10 mg twice daily. The data are from a study of CD8+ T cells in alopecia areata. Study details: Tofacitinib was taken orally by treated patients, and the dose was 5 to 10 mg twice daily.

V dropped 4 bases and J dropped 6 bases, with 9 bases sitting between them. The CDR3 consists of 11 residues. Germline V lookup: CDR1 SQVTM, CDR2 ANQGSEA. It was cDNA, reverse transcribed from extracted RNA, that served as the sequencing template. Data came from immunoSEQ multiplex PCR; TCRdb stores just in-frame clones and leaves some out. The table lists a few hundred thousand clones, around 64% of them singletons. The origin of this receptor is a human donor with alopecia areata. The specimen comprised CD4+ T cells sorted from blood, sampled at week 52, from a patient treated with tofacitinib. The chain has TRBV29-1 and TRBJ1-1; D remains unclear. The CDR3, as DNA: TGCAGCGTTGGGATTTCGGCTGAAGCTTTCTTT. Amino acid sequence: CSVGISAEAFF.